Each of the 11 T cell receptor beta chains below was sequenced from the same sample in a study of cytomegalovirus exposure and HLA in healthy donors. Primers included in the PCR were 60 Vbeta and 13 Jbeta primers. Assay used: immunoSEQ multiplex PCR; TCRdb lists only in-frame clones, some missing. The sample has under 250,000 clones, 65% to 80% seen once. Material for sequencing was PBMCs. The receptor set was obtained from a man aged 45-60 years in good health and CMV-seronegative.

This sequence joins TRBV5-1 and TRBJ2-5; 13 nucleotides line up with TRBD2. This CDR3 is 18 amino acids long. Losses at the gene ends were 5 bases for V and 5 bases for J; bases not matched to a gene: 15. Germline V gene sequence: CDR1 SGHRS, CDR2 YFSETQ. The CDR3 nucleotides read TGCGCCAGCAGACCGACCCCCTGGACTAGCGGGAGTGGGGAGACCCAGTACTTC. It specifies CASRPTPWTSGSGETQYF.

V gene TRBV5-1 combines with J gene TRBJ2-7; 12 bases fit TRBD2. The CDR3 length is 15 residues. Trimming removed 4 bases from V and 5 bases from J; junction bases left unmatched: 7. CDR1 SGHRS and CDR2 YFSETQ come from the germline V gene. The CDR3 spells CASSLLAGGSNEQYF. The CDR3 DNA reads TGCGCCAGCAGCCTCCTAGCGGGAGGGAGCAACGAGCAGTACTTC.

The J gene is TRBJ2-1, the V gene TRBV4-1; possibly TRBD1 for D (6 bases). The CDR3 covers 14 residues. Deletions cut 1 base from V and 8 bases from J, with 12 bases between. Germline values: CDR1 MGHRA, CDR2 YSYEKL. This CDR3 is CASSQVGRTDEQFF. The CDR3, as DNA: TGCGCCAGCAGCCAAGTGGGCAGGACAGATGAGCAGTTCTTC.

The J gene is TRBJ1-3, the V gene TRBV6-4, with TRBD1 as a possible D gene (5 bases). Germline-derived CDR1 and CDR2 are MRHNA and SNTAGT. V dropped 7 bases and J dropped 1 base, with 17 bases sitting between them. The CDR3 is made up of 16 amino acids. CDR3 region: CASKTGRQNSGNTIYF. CDR3 sequence (DNA): TGTGCCAGCAAAACCGGGAGACAGAATTCTGGAAACACCATATATTTT.

The V and J genes are TRBV18 and TRBJ2-5, with D possibly TRBD2 on 5 matching bases. TRBJ2-7 explains the end of the DNA better; the J call may be wrong. Germline-derived CDR1 and CDR2 are KGHSH and LQKENI. CDR3 size: 14 residues. DNA for the CDR3: TGTGCCAGCTCACCACCGGGAGTGTCCTACGAGCAGTACTTC. Translated: CASSPPGVSYEQYF.

This clone was recorded a few times. The chain recombines TRBV4-1 with TRBJ2-2, with D possibly being TRBD2 (5 bases). Germline V lookup: CDR1 MGHRA, CDR2 YSYEKL. There are 12 residues in the CDR3. The V and J ends lost 4 bases and 6 bases respectively, with 6 bases between them. The CDR3 DNA sequence: TGCGCCAGCAGCCGGACTCCCGGGGAGCTGTTTTTT. Translating gives CASSRTPGELFF.

This rearrangement joins TRBV30 to TRBJ1-1; tentative D call: TRBD1 (5 bases). Germline CDR1 reads GTSNPN; CDR2 reads SVGIG (reference sequence). Trimming took off 2 bases at V and 0 bases at J, with 16 bases between the two ends. This CDR3 is built from 16 residues. As DNA, the CDR3 is TGTGCCTGGAGTTGGGGTTCGGGGGTCATGAACACTGAAGCTTTCTTT. It yields the protein CAWSWGSGVMNTEAFF. Looking up the rest from reference TRBV30 and TRBJ1-1 gives the full variable domain: SQTIHQWPATLVQPVGSPLSLECTVEGTSNPNLYWYRQAAGRGLQLLFYSVGIGQISSEVPQNLSASRPQDRQFILSSKKLLLSDSGFYLCAWSWGSGVMNTEAFFGQGTRLTVV.

V is TRBV21-1 and J is TRBJ2-7; the tabulated D call, TRBD1, remains unverified against the DNA. TRBV21-1 is classified as a pseudogene. The CDR3 has 15 residues. The CDR3 protein is CASRDTGDRGYEQYF. In nucleotides, the CDR3 is TGTGCCAGCAGAGATACCGGGGACAGGGGCTACGAGCAGTACTTC.

This chain joins TRBV2 and TRBJ2-7; TRBD2 aligns across 10 bases. Germline CDR1 is SNHLY and CDR2 is FYNNEI. With V trimmed by 3 bases and J by 7 bases, 3 bases remained unmatched. The CDR3 loop spans 13 amino acids. The CDR3 nucleotides read TGTGCCAGCAGTGATAAGCGGGGGGGGGAGCAGTACTTC. Its protein product is CASSDKRGGEQYF.

The chain's CDR3 is CASSYGFYNEQFF. The CDR3 nucleotides are TGTGCCAGCAGTTACGGGTTCTACAATGAGCAGTTCTTC. This chain joins TRBV7-6 and TRBJ2-1; no firm D call. The length of the CDR3 is 13 residues. V was shortened by 6 bases and J by 3 bases, with 9 bases between the two germline ends. Germline V gene data show CDR1 as SGHVS and CDR2 as FNYEAQ. Full variable domain (outside the CDR3, taken from reference TRBV7-6 and TRBJ2-1): GAGVSQSPRYKVTKRGQDVALRCDPISGHVSLYWYRQALGQGPEFLTYFNYEAQQDKSGLPNDRFSAERPEGSISTLTIQRTEQRDSAMYRCASSYGFYNEQFFGPGTRLTVL.

This clone was counted only a few times. V gene TRBV14 combines with J gene TRBJ2-7; 8 positions agree with TRBD1. The CDR3 contains 16 residues. The J segment lost 4 bases and the V segment lost 1 base, leaving 9 bases of the junction unmatched. Germline V CDR1 and CDR2: SGHDN, FVKESK. The CDR3 bases are TGTGCCAGCAGCCAAGGACTCTGGCAGGGGGCTTACGAGCAGTACTTC. Residues: CASSQGLWQGAYEQYF.